This T cell receptor beta chain emerged from a study of technical replicates of blood from a few donors. This table comes from immunoSEQ multiplex PCR, and its TCRdb copy is limited to in-frame clones, with some not included. The data contain 55,000 to 80,000 clones, approximately 96% of them singletons. Looked up from germline, CDR1 is SGHNT and CDR2 is YENEEA. The CDR3 contains 14 residues. Trimming removed 4 bases from V and 0 bases from J, with 8 bases in between. The count of this clone is one. Sequencing was carried out using T cells isolated from PBMCs. The chain recombines TRBV11-3 with TRBJ2-3; D unclear. This TCR was recovered from a human donor in good health. DNA of the CDR3: TGTGCCAGCAGCTCCCAACTTAGCACAGATACGCAGTATTTT. Protein: CASSSQLSTDTQYF.